Listed here are 3 T cell receptor beta chains from one sample, sequenced in a study of cytomegalovirus exposure and HLA in healthy donors (dated by TCRdb to 2015 to 2018). Library preparation was by the immunoSEQ multiplex PCR assay. The multiplex PCR relied on a mix of 60 forward primers for TCR Vbeta segments and 13 reverse primers for TCR Jbeta segments. TCRdb took this table from immuneACCESS and kept in-frame rearrangements with V and J called. Such tables lack part of the clones; where checked against another copy, unresolved V genes explain under half of the gap, and the rest is unexplained. This sample holds 90,000 to 110,000 clones; around 73% were observed only once. 1.3% of the sample belongs to the ten largest clones. Sequences were obtained from PBMCs. The source of these receptors is a man between 25 and 39 years old in good health and CMV-seronegative.

The chain combines TRBV10-3 with TRBJ2-7; 8 bases agree with TRBD1. The length of the CDR3 is 16 residues. After removal of 6 bases from V and 1 base from J, the junction contained 11 bases not matched to a gene. Germline lookup yields CDR1 ENHRY and CDR2 SYGVKD. The DNA of the CDR3 is TGTGCCATCAGACCATCCGGGACAGGTCGATCCTACGAGCAGTACTTC. Translation: CAIRPSGTGRSYEQYF.

CDR3 nucleotide sequence: TGCGCCAGCAGCCAAGTTCACAGGACAGGGGCCGAGCAGTACTTC. Protein sequence: CASSQVHRTGAEQYF. The chain carries TRBV4-3 and TRBJ2-7; 9 bases align to TRBD1. This CDR3 has 15 residues. Germline lookup yields CDR1 LGHNA and CDR2 YSLEER. Trimming cost V 1 base and J 6 bases; bases outside gene matches: 7.

This clone was observed a few times. This chain connects TRBV11-3 to TRBJ2-3; tentatively, D is TRBD2 (6 bases). The CDR3 contains 15 residues. CDR1 and CDR2 (germline): SGHNT, YENEEA. V gave up 1 base and J gave up 0 bases, with 8 bases separating them. CDR3 DNA: TGTGCCAGCAGCTTAGGGGGACTCAGCACAGATACGCAGTATTTT. It encodes CASSLGGLSTDTQYF. The complete variable domain, with remaining parts taken from reference TRBV11-3 and TRBJ2-3, reads EAGVVQSPRYKIIEKKQPVAFWCNPISGHNTLYWYLQNLGQGPELLIRYENEEAVDDSQLPKDRFSAERLKGVDSTLKIQPAELGDSAVYLCASSLGGLSTDTQYFGPGTRLTVL.